This TCR beta chain stems from a study of technical replicates of blood from several donors. Method: immunoSEQ multiplex PCR; TCRdb's copy keeps in-frame clones and lacks some. The table lists 75,000 to 95,000 clones, about 95% of them singletons. Germline V gives CDR1 MDHEN, CDR2 SYDVKM. Trimming cost V 4 bases and J 6 bases; bases outside gene matches: 12. This CDR3 is built from 15 residues. The sample consisted of T cells isolated from PBMCs. The genes are TRBV28 and TRBJ2-7, with 7 bases that match TRBD1. The sequence was collected from a human donor in good health. CDR3 DNA sequence: TGTGCCAGCAGTTCCCTACAGGGGCGAAGGGGCGAGCAGTACTTC. Encoded protein: CASSSLQGRRGEQYF.